These T cell receptor beta chains were read from a single sample in a study of T cell responses to AZD1222 COVID-19 vaccine. Repertoires were generated with immunoSEQ multiplex PCR, while TCRdb's copy carries only in-frame clones and drops some. Seen here are approximately 150,000 clones, around 88% observed once, and the top ten hold about 3.7%. The specimen was peripheral blood, collected on day 0 of MenACWY control vaccination. The receptor source for this set is an adult in good health. Each CDR3 is given with its conserved first and last residue. Fields, in order: J gene, clone size, D gene, V gene, CDR3 DNA, CDR3 protein. A D gene is named only where the DNA matches it firmly. Size is stated for part of the rows, as once, few or many counts, or as a class when the clone is expanded.

j_call: TRBJ1-2; clone_size: -; d_call: -; v_call: TRBV6-2/TRBV6-3; cdr3_nt: TGTGCCAGCAGTTACCGGGACAAGCTTCTCTATGGCTACACCTTC; cdr3_aa: CASSYRDKLLYGYTF
j_call: TRBJ2-5; clone_size: -; d_call: TRBD2; v_call: TRBV5-1; cdr3_nt: TGCGCCAGCAGCTTGGGATTAGCGGGAGCGGCAGAGACCCAGTACTTC; cdr3_aa: CASSLGLAGAAETQYF
j_call: TRBJ1-2; clone_size: -; d_call: TRBD1; v_call: TRBV7-3; cdr3_nt: TGTGCCAGCAGCTCCGGGACAGGCGTCTATGGCTACACCTTC; cdr3_aa: CASSSGTGVYGYTF
j_call: TRBJ2-7; clone_size: -; d_call: -; v_call: TRBV11-3; cdr3_nt: TGTGCCAGCAGCTTAGGGGCAGGGGCCCTCTACGAGCAGTACTTC; cdr3_aa: CASSLGAGALYEQYF
j_call: TRBJ1-1; clone_size: -; d_call: -; v_call: TRBV30; cdr3_nt: TGTGCCTGGCGCGGGCGGTCGAACACTGAAGCTTTCTTT; cdr3_aa: CAWRGRSNTEAFF
j_call: TRBJ1-5; clone_size: -; d_call: TRBD1; v_call: TRBV7-2; cdr3_nt: TGTGCCAGCAGCACAGGGGGCAATAGCAATCAGCCCCAGCATTTT; cdr3_aa: CASSTGGNSNQPQHF
j_call: TRBJ1-6; clone_size: few; d_call: -; v_call: TRBV7-2; cdr3_nt: TGTGCCAGCAGCTTAGGGGGAGGGGGGGCCTATAATTCACCCCTCCACTTT; cdr3_aa: CASSLGGGGAYNSPLHF
j_call: TRBJ2-5; clone_size: -; d_call: TRBD2; v_call: TRBV29-1; cdr3_nt: TGCAGCGTTGAAGTCCCCCCGGGGGGGGCTAGAGAGACCCAGTACTTC; cdr3_aa: CSVEVPPGGARETQYF
j_call: TRBJ1-2; clone_size: -; d_call: TRBD1; v_call: TRBV11-2; cdr3_nt: TGTGCCAGCAGACTACCGGGACAGGGGCGCCGGTATGGCTACACCTTC; cdr3_aa: CASRLPGQGRRYGYTF
j_call: TRBJ2-3; clone_size: once; d_call: -; v_call: TRBV6-5; cdr3_nt: TGTGCCAGCAGTCCCCAGTCGCAGTTCCCCGATACGCAGTATTTT; cdr3_aa: CASSPQSQFPDTQYF
j_call: TRBJ1-5; clone_size: -; d_call: -; v_call: TRBV9; cdr3_nt: TGTGCCAGCAGCATTTCAGACAGTCCCCAGCCCCAGCATTTT; cdr3_aa: CASSISDSPQPQHF
j_call: TRBJ1-1; clone_size: -; d_call: TRBD1; v_call: TRBV12-5; cdr3_nt: TGTGCTAGTGGTTTCCCTAAGACAGGGGCGAACACTGAAGCTTTCTTT; cdr3_aa: CASGFPKTGANTEAFF
j_call: TRBJ1-1; clone_size: -; d_call: -; v_call: TRBV3-1/TRBV3-2; cdr3_nt: TGTGCCAGCAGCCAAGAGTCCCTCACAGGGATGAACACTGAAGCTTTCTTT; cdr3_aa: CASSQESLTGMNTEAFF
j_call: TRBJ2-2; clone_size: -; d_call: TRBD2; v_call: TRBV29-1; cdr3_nt: TGCAGCGTTGCGGGACTAACGAACACCGGGGAGCTGTTTTTT; cdr3_aa: CSVAGLTNTGELFF
j_call: TRBJ2-7; clone_size: -; d_call: TRBD2; v_call: TRBV6-5; cdr3_nt: TGTGCCAGCAGTTACGCGCCTAGCGGAATCTACGAGCAGTACTTC; cdr3_aa: CASSYAPSGIYEQYF
j_call: TRBJ2-2; clone_size: -; d_call: -; v_call: TRBV7-9; cdr3_nt: TGTGCCAGCAGCTTAGAGCCGGCGAACACCGGGGAGCTGTTTTTT; cdr3_aa: CASSLEPANTGELFF
j_call: TRBJ1-3; clone_size: -; d_call: -; v_call: TRBV11-1; cdr3_nt: TGTGCCAGCAGCTCCGGCGGAGCCCTCTCTGGAAACACCATATATTTT; cdr3_aa: CASSSGGALSGNTIYF
j_call: TRBJ1-6; clone_size: -; d_call: TRBD1; v_call: TRBV19; cdr3_nt: TGTGCCAGTAGCCCCGGACAGGCGTATAATTCACCCCTCCACTTT; cdr3_aa: CASSPGQAYNSPLHF
j_call: TRBJ2-1; clone_size: -; d_call: TRBD2; v_call: TRBV9; cdr3_nt: TGTGCCAGCAGCCCCCGACTAGCCTCCTACAATGAGCAGTTCTTC; cdr3_aa: CASSPRLASYNEQFF
j_call: TRBJ2-1; clone_size: -; d_call: -; v_call: TRBV6-2/TRBV6-3; cdr3_nt: TGTGCCAGCAGCCCCTCAACTAGTTCCTACAATGAGCAGTTCTTC; cdr3_aa: CASSPSTSSYNEQFF
j_call: TRBJ2-7; clone_size: -; d_call: -; v_call: TRBV4-2; cdr3_nt: TGTGCCAGCAGCCAGGGATCATGGGGGAGCGAGCAGTACTTC; cdr3_aa: CASSQGSWGSEQYF
j_call: TRBJ1-6; clone_size: -; d_call: -; v_call: TRBV7-2; cdr3_nt: TGTGCCAGCAGCTCATACGTCGGCCGAAGGGATTCACCCCTCCACTTT; cdr3_aa: CASSSYVGRRDSPLHF
j_call: TRBJ1-6; clone_size: -; d_call: -; v_call: TRBV4-2; cdr3_nt: TGTGCCAGCAGCCTTGAACTACTGGCAGGGTTGAGCTCCTATAATTCACCCCTCCACTTT; cdr3_aa: CASSLELLAGLSSYNSPLHF
j_call: TRBJ2-7; clone_size: -; d_call: -; v_call: TRBV5-4; cdr3_nt: TGTGCCAGCAGCTCGCGGGGTTCCAACCACGAGCAGTACTTC; cdr3_aa: CASSSRGSNHEQYF
j_call: TRBJ1-1; clone_size: once; d_call: -; v_call: TRBV4-1; cdr3_nt: TGCGCCAGCAGGCTGGGTCAGGAGAACACTGAAGCTTTCTTT; cdr3_aa: CASRLGQENTEAFF
j_call: TRBJ2-7; clone_size: -; d_call: -; v_call: TRBV6-5; cdr3_nt: TGTGCCAGCAGTTCGACCGCGCTCGCTTTCTCCTACGAGCAGTACTTC; cdr3_aa: CASSSTALAFSYEQYF
j_call: TRBJ1-4; clone_size: once; d_call: -; v_call: TRBV10-3; cdr3_nt: TGTGCCACCCGCAGGGGACCTTCTTCTAATGAAAAACTGTTTTTT; cdr3_aa: CATRRGPSSNEKLFF